This entry lists 30 T cell receptor beta chains sequenced from one sample in a study of PD-1 blockade in classical Hodgkin lymphoma. The method was immunoSEQ multiplex PCR; TCRdb's version includes in-frame clones alone and lacks a portion of them. There are 130,000 to 150,000 clones in the sample; approximately 81% occur only once, and 7.5% to 9.5% lies in the top ten. Relapse after autologous stem cell transplantation occurred in every patient, and brentuximab vedotin exposure varied. This sample comprised peripheral blood mononuclear cells (PBMCs), obtained before the second cycle of nivolumab. Receptors were obtained from a human donor with classical Hodgkin lymphoma.

This clone was detected a few times. The chain has TRBV27 and TRBJ2-1; 11 positions agree with TRBD2. The V gene's germline CDR1 is MNHEY and CDR2 SMNVEV (reference sequence). The length of the CDR3 is 13 residues. The junction had 1 base not matched to a gene; V was cut back by 3 bases and J by 9 bases. CDR3 nucleotide sequence: TGTGCCAGCAGTTTTAGCGGGGGGGTTGAGCAGTTCTTC. The encoded protein is CASSFSGGVEQFF.

The chain joins TRBV10-3 to TRBJ1-5, with D perhaps TRBD1 (5 bases). Per the germline V gene, CDR1 is ENHRY and CDR2 is SYGVKD. The CDR3 covers 12 residues. Trimming shortened V by 10 bases and J by 6 bases, and 13 bases separated the two germline ends. CDR3 protein: CATMGDGQPQHF. The CDR3 DNA follows: TGTGCCACAATGGGGGACGGTCAGCCCCAGCATTTT.

The rearrangement joins TRBV6-6 to TRBJ1-2; possibly TRBD1 for D (5 bases). The V end lost 3 bases, the J end lost 4 bases, and 12 bases lay between the germline ends. The CDR3 contains 14 residues. CDR1 MNHNY and CDR2 SVGAGI come from the germline V gene (reference sequence). CDR3 loop: CASSYSQGPYGYTF. The CDR3 DNA is TGTGCCAGCAGTTATTCTCAGGGACCCTATGGCTACACCTTC.

The chain couples TRBV6-1 to TRBJ2-3; D is undetermined. The V end lost 1 base, the J end lost 6 bases, and 14 bases lay between the germline ends. This CDR3 region has 15 residues. The V gene's germline CDR1 is MNHNS and CDR2 SASEGT. The DNA of the CDR3 is TGTGCCAGCAGTGAAGTGGCAGGTCTCGCGGATACGCAGTATTTT. Its translation is CASSEVAGLADTQYF.

V and J are TRBV2 and TRBJ2-7, with TRBD1 as a possible D gene (6 bases). The CDR3 runs to 13 residues. Trimming pared 9 bases from V and 5 bases from J, leaving 17 bases between. Per germline, CDR1 SNHLY and CDR2 FYNNEI. CDR3 region: CASAQDSLNEQYF. CDR3 in DNA: TGTGCCAGTGCCCAGGACAGTCTCAACGAGCAGTACTTC.

CDR3 in amino acids: CASSSSFVWSSPPEQYF. Here the CDR3 DNA reads TGTGCCAGCAGCTCCAGCTTTGTTTGGTCGTCCCCCCCCGAGCAGTACTTC. The V gene is TRBV7-6, the J gene TRBJ2-7; D gene ambiguous. Germline-derived CDR1 and CDR2 are SGHVS and FNYEAQ. The ends were cut back, 4 bases at V and 6 bases at J, with 25 bases in the middle. The CDR3 runs to 17 residues.

The chain has TRBV5-1 and TRBJ1-5; 9 bases agree with TRBD1. The CDR3 consists of 14 residues. V was clipped by 0 bases and J by 6 bases; unmatched bases: 1. Per germline, CDR1 SGHRS and CDR2 YFSETQ. The CDR3: CASSLVTGGQPQHF. The CDR3 DNA is TGCGCCAGCAGCTTGGTGACAGGGGGTCAGCCCCAGCATTTT.

This chain links TRBV19 with TRBJ2-4; D call uncertain. The V end lost 4 bases, the J end lost 5 bases, and 15 bases lay between the germline ends. Germline V gene sequence: CDR1 LNHDA, CDR2 SQIVND (reference sequence). The CDR3 spans 15 residues. The CDR3 spells CASSTTVSSQNIQYF. The CDR3 DNA reads as TGTGCCAGTAGTACCACAGTATCGTCCCAAAACATTCAGTACTTC.

This clone was found a few times. The V gene is TRBV28, the J gene TRBJ2-2; 11 positions agree with TRBD2. CDR3 length: 17 amino acids. CDR1 and CDR2 from the germline V gene are MDHEN and SYDVKM. The junction had 6 bases not matched to a gene; V was cut back by 0 bases and J by 6 bases. The CDR3 DNA sequence: TGTGCCAGCAGTTTATGGCTCTTAGCGGGAGGGCCCGGGGAGCTGTTTTTT. Encoded protein: CASSLWLLAGGPGELFF.

This sequence joins TRBV7-9 and TRBJ2-1; 11 nucleotides agree with TRBD2. This CDR3 has 14 residues. With V trimmed by 2 bases and J by 8 bases, 2 bases remained unmatched. CDR1 is SEHNR and CDR2 is FQNEAQ in the germline V gene (reference sequence). The chain's CDR3 is CASSLLAGGYEQFF. In nucleotides, the CDR3 is TGTGCCAGCAGCTTACTAGCGGGGGGATATGAGCAGTTCTTC.

This clone was detected once. The chain is built from TRBV6-1 and TRBJ1-2; D is possibly TRBD1 (6 bases). The V end was cut by 6 bases, the J end by 4 bases, with 9 bases between. Germline CDR1 MNHNS, CDR2 SASEGT. This CDR3 comprises 12 residues. The CDR3: CASSQQGYGYTF. The CDR3 DNA reads as TGTGCCAGCAGCCAACAGGGCTATGGCTACACCTTC.

This clone was seen only a few times. This chain links TRBV7-9 with TRBJ2-2; 7 nucleotides match TRBD1. From germline, CDR1 is SEHNR and CDR2 FQNEAQ (reference sequence). CDR3 length: 17 amino acids. The V segment lost 5 bases and the J segment 2 bases; nucleotides outside the gene matches: 11. CDR3 sequence: CASSRYQTGFNTGELFF. CDR3 DNA sequence: TGTGCCAGCAGCAGATACCAGACAGGGTTTAACACCGGGGAGCTGTTTTTT.

This sequence joins TRBV18 and TRBJ2-5, with D possibly matching TRBD1 (6 bases). The DNA matches TRBJ2-7 better at its end, which makes the J call doubtful. Germline-derived CDR1 and CDR2 are KGHSH and LQKENI. The CDR3 runs 16 residues. The CDR3 nucleotides are TGTGCCAGCTCACCAACACGACAGGTGTTGCGGTACGAGCAGTACTTC. Its protein is CASSPTRQVLRYEQYF.

The rearrangement links TRBV29-1 to TRBJ1-2; TRBD1 agrees at 8 bases. Germline trimming cut 3 bases from V and 4 bases from J; bases unmatched to any gene: 10. The germline V gene encodes CDR1 SQVTM and CDR2 ANQGSEA. This CDR3 is 15 amino acids long. The CDR3 sequence is CSVDPTGAGSYGYTF. In DNA, the CDR3 is TGCAGCGTTGACCCGACAGGGGCCGGGTCCTATGGCTACACCTTC.

This chain joins TRBV2 and TRBJ1-5; TRBD1 is a possible D gene (5 bases). From germline, CDR1 is SNHLY and CDR2 FYNNEI. This CDR3 is 14 amino acids long. V was pared by 6 bases and J by 4 bases, with 13 bases between. CDR3: CASREGNGNQPQHF. For the CDR3, the DNA is TGTGCCAGCAGGGAGGGGAATGGGAATCAGCCCCAGCATTTT.

This clone occurred a few times. The chain combines TRBV2 with TRBJ1-6, with a weak D call TRBD1 (5 bases). CDR1 and CDR2 from the germline V gene are SNHLY and FYNNEI. Trimming took off 5 bases at V and 10 bases at J, with 12 bases between the two ends. This CDR3 is 13 amino acids long. CDR3 residues: CASSMGPPSPLHF. CDR3 bases: TGTGCCAGCAGTATGGGGCCGCCGTCACCCCTCCACTTT.

V usage is TRBV30 and J usage is TRBJ1-1; 7 bases are shared with TRBD1. CDR1 is GTSNPN and CDR2 is SVGIG in the germline V gene (reference sequence). The junction had 14 bases not matched to a gene; V was cut back by 0 bases and J by 7 bases. The CDR3 has 16 amino acids. The DNA for the CDR3 is TGTGCCTGGAGTGTACTTGGAGGGGGCCTTAAATTTGAAGCTTTCTTT. Translated: CAWSVLGGGLKFEAFF.

The CDR3 here is CARRRERSNSPLHF. The CDR3 bases are TGTGCCAGACGGCGGGAAAGGTCTAATTCACCCCTCCACTTT. The chain carries TRBV21-1 and TRBJ1-6. TRBV21-1 is reported as a pseudogene. CDR3 length: 14 residues.

This clone was picked up a small number of times. V and J are TRBV6-5 and TRBJ2-2; no firm D call. The CDR3 is 12 residues long. Germline CDR1 and CDR2: MNHEY and SVGAGI. Trimming left V 0 bases short and J 8 bases short, with 4 bases between. This chain's CDR3 is CASSYSIGELFF. For the CDR3, the DNA is TGTGCCAGCAGTTACTCGATTGGGGAGCTGTTTTTT.

This clone showed up many times. The rearrangement uses TRBV9 and TRBJ1-3; D gene unclear. Per germline, CDR1 SGDLS and CDR2 YYNGEE. The CDR3 consists of 14 residues. Deletions cut 4 bases from V and 3 bases from J, with 11 bases between. The CDR3 reads CASSPGRVGNTIYF. The CDR3 region has the DNA TGTGCCAGCAGCCCCGGAAGGGTTGGAAACACCATATATTTT.

This sequence joins TRBV5-1 and TRBJ2-7; the D is unclear. Germline CDR1 is SGHRS and CDR2 is YFSETQ. The CDR3 runs 16 residues. V lost 5 bases to trimming and J lost 6 bases, with 24 bases between them. Written as DNA, the CDR3 is TGCGCCAGCAGGCCACCGTGCCCCACTCTTCGCTGCGAGCAGTACTTC. Its translation: CASRPPCPTLRCEQYF.

V is TRBV19 and J is TRBJ1-4; D unclear. The V gene's germline CDR1 is LNHDA and CDR2 SQIVND (reference sequence). The CDR3 covers 15 residues. V shed 3 bases and J shed 4 bases, with 12 bases lying between them. In DNA form, the CDR3 reads TGTGCCAGTAGTATCGGGATGACGCGTAATGAAAAACTGTTTTTT. This codes for CASSIGMTRNEKLFF. The full variable domain, in which reference TRBV19 and TRBJ1-4 provide the parts outside the CDR3, is DGGITQSPKYLFRKEGQNVTLSCEQNLNHDAMYWYRQDPGQGLRLIYYSQIVNDFQKGDIAEGYSVSREKKESFPLTVTSAQKNPTAFYLCASSIGMTRNEKLFFGSGTQLSVL.

This sequence joins TRBV28 and TRBJ1-5; tentatively, D is TRBD1 (6 bases). The CDR3 has 15 amino acids. Trimming left V 3 bases short and J 7 bases short, with 16 bases between. Germline assignment: CDR1 MDHEN and CDR2 SYDVKM. Here the CDR3 DNA reads TGTGCCAGCAGTTTGTCGTTGGGGGGGCCCCAGCCCCAGCATTTT. Residues: CASSLSLGGPQPQHF.

V and J are TRBV4-2 and TRBJ2-5; 10 nucleotides align to TRBD2. Germline V gives CDR1 LGHNA, CDR2 YNFKEQ. The CDR3 runs to 16 residues. With 2 bases clipped from V and 5 bases from J, the junction kept 8 bases outside the gene matches. The CDR3 loop is CASSQMRSGRGETQYF. Here the CDR3 DNA reads TGTGCCAGCAGCCAAATGAGGAGCGGGAGGGGCGAGACCCAGTACTTC.

This chain uses TRBV5-4 with TRBJ2-5, with TRBD1 identical over 7 bases. Trimming at V came to 1 base and at J to 5 bases, leaving 5 bases not matched to a gene. Germline values: CDR1 SGHNT, CDR2 YYREEE (reference sequence). The length of the CDR3 is 14 residues. This CDR3 is CASSLPTGQETQYF. CDR3 DNA sequence: TGTGCCAGCAGCTTGCCGACAGGGCAGGAGACCCAGTACTTC.

The count of this clone is one. J is TRBJ2-7 and V is TRBV18, with D hard to call. The CDR3 runs to 14 residues. Trimming pared 4 bases from V and 0 bases from J, leaving 10 bases between. Germline V gene lookup returns CDR1 KGHSH and CDR2 LQKENI. The CDR3 DNA reads as TGTGCCAGCTCACGAAGAGACATCTCCTACGAGCAGTACTTC. Translating it yields CASSRRDISYEQYF.

V gene TRBV18 combines with J gene TRBJ2-3; D possibly corresponds to TRBD2 (5 bases). The CDR3 consists of 12 residues. Trimming removed 3 bases from V and 4 bases from J, with 5 bases in between. The germline gives CDR1 KGHSH, CDR2 LQKENI. The CDR3 loop is CASSPGADTQYF. The CDR3 nucleotides read TGTGCCAGCTCACCCGGGGCAGATACGCAGTATTTT.

V is TRBV5-1 and J is TRBJ2-3; 9 bases line up with TRBD1. The germline V gene has CDR1 SGHRS and CDR2 YFSETQ. This CDR3 contains 16 residues. V trimming: 3 bases; J trimming: 4 bases; junction bases outside the gene matches: 9. The DNA for the CDR3 is TGCGCCAGCAGCTCCTCCGGGACAGGGTTCGCAGATACGCAGTATTTT. Its translation is CASSSSGTGFADTQYF.

This sequence joins TRBV6-1 and TRBJ2-2; D unresolved. Trimming removed 7 bases at V and 6 bases at J, with 12 bases between. In germline, CDR1 is MNHNS, CDR2 SASEGT. This CDR3 comprises 13 residues. CDR3 DNA: TGTGCCAGCACCCCCCCAACGGCCGGGGAGCTGTTTTTT. Amino acids: CASTPPTAGELFF.

This clone showed up just once. The chain recombines TRBV5-1 with TRBJ2-2, with TRBD1 as a possible D gene (6 bases). The CDR3 is made up of 15 amino acids. The germline V gene encodes CDR1 SGHRS and CDR2 YFSETQ. V lost 0 bases, J lost 4 bases, and 10 bases lay in between. The CDR3 sequence: CASSLEGRGTGELFF. CDR3 sequence (DNA): TGCGCCAGCAGCTTGGAGGGCAGGGGCACCGGGGAGCTGTTTTTT. Supplemented by reference TRBV5-1 and TRBJ2-2, the full variable domain reads KAGVTQTPRYLIKTRGQQVTLSCSPISGHRSVSWYQQTPGQGLQFLFEYFSETQRNKGNFPGRFSGRQFSNSRSEMNVSTLELGDSALYLCASSLEGRGTGELFFGEGSRLTVL.